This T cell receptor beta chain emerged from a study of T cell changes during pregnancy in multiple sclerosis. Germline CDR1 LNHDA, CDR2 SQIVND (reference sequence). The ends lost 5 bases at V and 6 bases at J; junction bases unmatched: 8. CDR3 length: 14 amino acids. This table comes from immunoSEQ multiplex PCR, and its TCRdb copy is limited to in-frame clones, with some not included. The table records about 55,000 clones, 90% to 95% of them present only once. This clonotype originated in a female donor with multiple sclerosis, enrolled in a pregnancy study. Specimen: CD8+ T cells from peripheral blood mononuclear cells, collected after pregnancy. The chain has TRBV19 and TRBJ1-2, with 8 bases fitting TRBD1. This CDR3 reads CASSPWTGSHGYTF. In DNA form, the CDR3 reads TGTGCCAGTAGTCCCTGGACAGGGAGCCATGGCTACACCTTC.